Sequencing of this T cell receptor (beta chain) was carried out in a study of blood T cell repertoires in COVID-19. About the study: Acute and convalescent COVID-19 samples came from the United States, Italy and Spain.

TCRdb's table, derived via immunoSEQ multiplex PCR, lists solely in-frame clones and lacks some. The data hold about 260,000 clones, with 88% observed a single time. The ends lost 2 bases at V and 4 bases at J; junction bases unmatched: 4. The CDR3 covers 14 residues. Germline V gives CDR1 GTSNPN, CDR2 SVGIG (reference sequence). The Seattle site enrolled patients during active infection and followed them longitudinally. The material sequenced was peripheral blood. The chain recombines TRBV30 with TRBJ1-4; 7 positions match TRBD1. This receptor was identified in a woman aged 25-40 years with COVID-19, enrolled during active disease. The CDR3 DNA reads TGTGCCTGGAGTCCCGGGACAGTTAATGAAAAACTGTTTTTT. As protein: CAWSPGTVNEKLFF.